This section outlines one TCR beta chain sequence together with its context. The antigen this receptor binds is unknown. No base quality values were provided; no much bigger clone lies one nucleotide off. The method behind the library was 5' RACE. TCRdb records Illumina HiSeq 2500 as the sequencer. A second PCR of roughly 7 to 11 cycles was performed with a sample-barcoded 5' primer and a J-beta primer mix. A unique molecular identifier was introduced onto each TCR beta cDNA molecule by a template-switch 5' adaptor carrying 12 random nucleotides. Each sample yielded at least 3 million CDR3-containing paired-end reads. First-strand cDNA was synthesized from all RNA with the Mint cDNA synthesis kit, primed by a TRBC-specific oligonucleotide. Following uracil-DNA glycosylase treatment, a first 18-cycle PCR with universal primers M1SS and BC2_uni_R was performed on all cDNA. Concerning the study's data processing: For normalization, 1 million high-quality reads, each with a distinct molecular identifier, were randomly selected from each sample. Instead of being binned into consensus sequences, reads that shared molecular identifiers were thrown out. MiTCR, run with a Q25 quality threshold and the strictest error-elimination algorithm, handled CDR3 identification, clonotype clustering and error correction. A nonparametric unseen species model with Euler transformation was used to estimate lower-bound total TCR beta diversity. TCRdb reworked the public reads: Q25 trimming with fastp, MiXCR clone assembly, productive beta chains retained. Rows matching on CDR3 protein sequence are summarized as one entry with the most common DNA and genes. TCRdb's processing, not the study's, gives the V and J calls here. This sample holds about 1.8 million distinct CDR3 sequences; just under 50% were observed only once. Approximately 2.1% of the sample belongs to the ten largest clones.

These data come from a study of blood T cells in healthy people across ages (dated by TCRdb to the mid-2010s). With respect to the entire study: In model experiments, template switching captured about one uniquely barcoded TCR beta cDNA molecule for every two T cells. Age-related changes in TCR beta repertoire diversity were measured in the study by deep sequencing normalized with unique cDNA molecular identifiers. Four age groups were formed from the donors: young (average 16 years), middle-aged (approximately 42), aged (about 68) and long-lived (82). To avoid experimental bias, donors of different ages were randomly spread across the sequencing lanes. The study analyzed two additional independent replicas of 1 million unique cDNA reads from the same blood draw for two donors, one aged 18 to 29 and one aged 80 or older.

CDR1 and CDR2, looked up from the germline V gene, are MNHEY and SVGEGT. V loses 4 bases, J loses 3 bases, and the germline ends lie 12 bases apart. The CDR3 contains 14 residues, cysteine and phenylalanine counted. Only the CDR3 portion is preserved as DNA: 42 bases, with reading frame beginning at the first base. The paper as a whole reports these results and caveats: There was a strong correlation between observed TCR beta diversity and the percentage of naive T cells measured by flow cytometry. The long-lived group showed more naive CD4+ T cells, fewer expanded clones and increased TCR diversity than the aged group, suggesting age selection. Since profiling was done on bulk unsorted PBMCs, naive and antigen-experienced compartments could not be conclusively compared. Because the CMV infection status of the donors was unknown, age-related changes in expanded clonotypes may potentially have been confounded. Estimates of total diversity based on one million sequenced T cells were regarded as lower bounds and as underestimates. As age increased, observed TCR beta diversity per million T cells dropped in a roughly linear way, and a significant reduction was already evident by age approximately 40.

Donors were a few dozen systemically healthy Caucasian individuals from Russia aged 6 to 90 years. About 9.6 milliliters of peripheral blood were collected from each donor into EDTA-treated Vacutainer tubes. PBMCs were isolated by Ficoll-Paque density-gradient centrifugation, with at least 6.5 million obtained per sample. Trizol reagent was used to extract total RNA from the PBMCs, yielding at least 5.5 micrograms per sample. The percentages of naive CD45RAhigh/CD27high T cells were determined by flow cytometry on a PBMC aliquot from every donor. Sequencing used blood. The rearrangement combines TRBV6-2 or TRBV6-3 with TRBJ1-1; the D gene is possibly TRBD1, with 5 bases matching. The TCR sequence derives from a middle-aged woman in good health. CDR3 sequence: CASSSTQGYTEAFF. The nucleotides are TGTGCCAGCAGTTCAACTCAGGGATACACTGAAGCTTTCTTT.